The 30 T cell receptor beta chains below come from one sample, sequenced in a study of blood T cell repertoires in COVID-19. The table came from immunoSEQ multiplex PCR; TCRdb's copy has only in-frame clones and leaves some out. In the table there are under 300,000 clones, approximately 88% of which are singletons. Input material: PBMCs or T cells enriched from blood (not recorded which). The origin of the receptors is a woman between 40 and 55 years old who had been exposed to COVID-19.

This clone was detected a few times. The rearrangement uses TRBV9 and TRBJ2-3; the match to TRBD1 covers 8 bases. The CDR3 is 16 residues long. Germline V lookup: CDR1 SGDLS, CDR2 YYNGEE. The V and J ends lost 3 bases and 1 base, in that order; junction bases with no gene match: 7. The CDR3 DNA is TGTGCCAGCAGCGGACTAGGACAGGGCGGCACAGATACGCAGTATTTT. This gives the protein CASSGLGQGGTDTQYF.

The gene calls are TRBV7-3 and TRBJ2-3, with 8 bases identical to TRBD2. This CDR3 has 16 residues. V was pared by 5 bases and J by 4 bases, with 11 bases of the junction left unmatched. Germline V gene sequence: CDR1 SGHTA, CDR2 FQGTGA. The CDR3, as DNA: TGTGCCAGCAGCCTAGTGGGACTAGGAATCGCAGATACGCAGTATTTT. Translating gives CASSLVGLGIADTQYF.

The genes are TRBV6-6 and TRBJ1-6; TRBD1 matches 7 bases. Germline loops: CDR1 MNHNY, CDR2 SVGAGI (reference sequence). The V segment lost 5 bases and the J segment 7 bases; nucleotides outside the gene matches: 5. CDR3 length: 14 residues. The DNA of the CDR3 is TGTGCCAGCAGTAAGACAGGGAAGAATTCACCCCTCCACTTT. Encoded protein: CASSKTGKNSPLHF.

The chain uses TRBV9 and TRBJ2-3, with 7 bases identical to TRBD2. The V gene end was trimmed by 4 bases and the J gene end by 0 bases; junction bases not matched to a gene: 8. The length of the CDR3 is 16 residues. CDR1 and CDR2 (germline): SGDLS, YYNGEE. For the CDR3, the DNA is TGTGCCAGCAGCCCCCAGGGCGGGGGTAGCACAGATACGCAGTATTTT. Protein: CASSPQGGGSTDTQYF.

V usage is TRBV3-1 (or the pseudogene TRBV3-2) and J usage is TRBJ1-2; D gene uncertain. Germline V CDR1 and CDR2: LGHDT, YNNKEL (reference sequence). Trimming removed 1 base at V and 11 bases at J, with 14 bases between. This CDR3 is built from 13 residues. The CDR3 region has the DNA TGTGCCAGCAGCCAAGTGAGGGCAGGCGGGTACACCTTC. Protein sequence: CASSQVRAGGYTF.

In this sample, this clone turned up once. V usage is TRBV5-1 and J usage is TRBJ2-2, with 7 bases matching TRBD2. The ends lost 0 bases at V and 0 bases at J; junction bases unmatched: 2. The CDR3 extends over 16 amino acids. Germline lookup yields CDR1 SGHRS and CDR2 YFSETQ. The CDR3 DNA reads as TGCGCCAGCAGCTTGGACAGCGGGGCGAACACCGGGGAGCTGTTTTTT. This sequence encodes CASSLDSGANTGELFF.

This clone has a handful of counts. The chain joins TRBV21-1 to TRBJ2-7; the D segment call TRBD2 is taken from the table without a DNA check. TRBV21-1 is noted as a pseudogene. The CDR3 extends over 14 amino acids. CDR3 protein: CASPSDGETLEQYV. The CDR3 DNA reads TGTGCCAGCCCGAGTGACGGAGAAACCCTCGAGCAGTACGTC.

This clone has only one observation. The chain has TRBV6-4 and TRBJ2-3; D gene unclear. Looked up from germline, CDR1 is MRHNA and CDR2 is SNTAGT. With 2 bases removed from V and 1 base from J, the gap between germline ends came to 7 bases. CDR3 length: 14 residues. The CDR3 coding sequence is TGTGCCAGCAGTGACGAGACTGGCACAGATACGCAGTATTTT. Translation: CASSDETGTDTQYF.

The chain carries TRBV5-6 and TRBJ1-6; a possible D gene is TRBD1 (6 bases). CDR1 SGHDT and CDR2 YYEEEE come from the germline V gene. Trimming pared 2 bases from V and 9 bases from J, leaving 15 bases between. This CDR3 has 15 residues. The CDR3 region is CASSLGPLQGSPLHF. The CDR3 nucleotides are TGTGCCAGCAGCTTAGGCCCCCTACAGGGTTCACCCCTCCACTTT.

This clone was counted a single time. The chain has TRBV24-1 and TRBJ2-1, with D perhaps TRBD2 (5 bases). Trimming shortened V by 5 bases and J by 0 bases, and 13 bases separated the two germline ends. This CDR3 has 16 amino acids. CDR1 is KGHDR, CDR2 SFDVKD, per germline. CDR3 amino acids: CATSVGRASSYNEQFF. CDR3 DNA: TGTGCCACCAGTGTTGGGCGGGCCAGCTCCTACAATGAGCAGTTCTTC.

This chain joins TRBV11-2 and TRBJ1-1; TRBD1 matches 11 bases. Germline assignment: CDR1 SGHAT and CDR2 FQNNGV. V dropped 4 bases and J dropped 3; count of bases not matched to a gene: 16. The CDR3 consists of 19 residues. Here the CDR3 reads CASSSYGDRGVKGDTEAFF. The CDR3, as DNA: TGTGCCAGCAGCTCCTATGGGGACAGGGGGGTTAAAGGGGACACTGAAGCTTTCTTT.

The V and J genes are TRBV28 and TRBJ1-1; D unclear. CDR1 and CDR2 (germline): MDHEN, SYDVKM. The CDR3 runs 12 residues. The CDR3 DNA reads TGTCATTCATCCGGGTCGAACACTGAAGCTTTCTTT. Translating it yields CHSSGSNTEAFF.

This sequence joins TRBV4-3 and TRBJ1-5; the D gene is possibly TRBD1 (6 bases). The CDR3 length is 15 residues. Germline-derived CDR1 and CDR2 are LGHNA and YSLEER. Trimming left V 1 base short and J 6 bases short, with 13 bases between. CDR3 amino acids: CASSQVQGIGQPQHF. The CDR3 DNA sequence: TGCGCCAGCAGCCAAGTGCAGGGGATAGGTCAGCCCCAGCATTTT.

This chain links TRBV10-3 with TRBJ2-2; 7 bases are shared with TRBD1. Germline V gene sequence: CDR1 ENHRY, CDR2 SYGVKD. The CDR3 extends over 16 amino acids. V dropped 7 bases and J dropped 2; count of bases not matched to a gene: 10. CDR3 amino acids: CAITSSRDSNTGELFF. CDR3 nucleotide sequence: TGTGCCATCACCTCAAGCCGGGACAGCAACACCGGGGAGCTGTTTTTT.

The chain uses TRBV7-9 and TRBJ2-5; tentatively, D is TRBD2 (5 bases). Germline CDR1 is SEHNR and CDR2 is FQNEAQ (reference sequence). Deletions cut 5 bases from V and 5 bases from J, with 15 bases between. This CDR3 contains 14 residues. The CDR3 loop reads CASSPVEGGETQYF. The CDR3 nucleotides read TGTGCCAGCAGCCCGGTTGAGGGCGGGGAGACCCAGTACTTC. Looking up the rest from reference TRBV7-9 and TRBJ2-5 gives the full variable domain: DTGVSQNPRHKITKRGQNVTFRCDPISEHNRLYWYRQTLGQGPEFLTYFQNEAQLEKSRLLSDRFSAERPKGSFSTLEIQRTEQGDSAMYLCASSPVEGGETQYFGPGTRLLVL.

The chain links TRBV13 to TRBJ2-1, with a tentative D call TRBD1 (6 bases). The germline V gene has CDR1 PRHDT and CDR2 FYEKMQ (reference sequence). Deletions cut 0 bases from V and 1 base from J, with 7 bases between. This CDR3 has 15 amino acids. In DNA form, the CDR3 reads TGTGCCAGCAGCTTAGGGACAGGTTCCTACAATGAGCAGTTCTTC. Amino acid sequence: CASSLGTGSYNEQFF.

The V call is TRBV10-3, the J call TRBJ1-4, with D possibly being TRBD1 (5 bases). Germline V gives CDR1 ENHRY, CDR2 SYGVKD. V lost 6 bases to trimming and J lost 5 bases, with 13 bases between them. There are 14 residues in the CDR3. The CDR3 region is CAIRDTLLNEKLFF. The CDR3 DNA sequence: TGTGCCATCAGGGACACCCTCCTCAATGAAAAACTGTTTTTT.

Written as DNA, the CDR3 is TGTGCCAGCAGCAAGACCGGGAGCAACACTGAAGCTTTCTTT. It specifies CASSKTGSNTEAFF. This sequence joins TRBV6-2 or TRBV6-3 and TRBJ1-1; no definite D call. CDR3 length: 14 amino acids. The V end was cut by 6 bases, the J end by 2 bases, with 13 bases between. Germline-derived CDR1 and CDR2 are MNHEY and SVGEGT.

J is TRBJ2-1 and V is TRBV28, with TRBD1 identical over 9 bases. The V and J ends lost 1 base and 6 bases, in that order; junction bases with no gene match: 4. CDR3 length equals 15 residues. Germline loops: CDR1 MDHEN, CDR2 SYDVKM. The CDR3 loop reads CASSLYTGGFNEQFF. CDR3 nucleotides: TGTGCCAGCAGTTTATATACAGGGGGCTTCAATGAGCAGTTCTTC.

This chain joins TRBV4-2 and TRBJ2-3, with 12 bases matching TRBD2. V dropped 4 bases and J dropped 1; count of bases not matched to a gene: 9. This CDR3 is built from 18 residues. CDR1 and CDR2 (germline): LGHNA, YNFKEQ. Here the CDR3 reads CASSLRGRTSGGTDTQYF. The CDR3 DNA reads as TGTGCCAGCAGCCTGAGGGGCCGGACTAGCGGGGGCACAGATACGCAGTATTTT.

The chain carries TRBV19 and TRBJ1-4; D not resolved. The CDR3 runs to 16 residues. Trimming cost V 5 bases and J 1 base, with 14 bases left between them. CDR1 is LNHDA, CDR2 SQIVND, per germline (reference sequence). CDR3 sequence (DNA): TGTGCCAGTAGTGTGTACTGGGAGGGAACTAATGAAAAACTGTTTTTT. Translation gives CASSVYWEGTNEKLFF.

This sequence joins TRBV4-2 and TRBJ1-2, with D perhaps TRBD1 (6 bases). The CDR3 sequence is 15 residues long. Germline loops: CDR1 LGHNA, CDR2 YNFKEQ. V was pared by 0 bases and J by 5 bases, with 13 bases between. As DNA, the CDR3 is TGTGCCAGCAGCCAAGATTTTGGACAGCAATATGGCTACACCTTC. Its translation: CASSQDFGQQYGYTF.

The rearrangement links TRBV19 to TRBJ1-2, with 8 nucleotides matching TRBD1. The length of the CDR3 is 15 residues. V lost 6 bases to trimming and J lost 0 bases; unmatched junction nucleotides: 6. Germline loops: CDR1 LNHDA, CDR2 SQIVND (reference sequence). Here the CDR3 DNA reads TGTGCCAGTAGATTACGACAGGGGCCTAACTATGGCTACACCTTC. Protein: CASRLRQGPNYGYTF.

This rearrangement joins TRBV3-1 (or the pseudogene TRBV3-2) to TRBJ2-2; D unclear. V was trimmed by 0 bases and J by 4 bases, leaving 6 bases between them. Germline V gene lookup returns CDR1 LGHDT and CDR2 YNNKEL (reference sequence). The CDR3 spans 14 residues. The CDR3 spells CASSQDPSTGELFF. The CDR3 coding sequence is TGTGCCAGCAGCCAAGATCCCAGCACCGGGGAGCTGTTTTTT.

J is TRBJ1-4 and V is TRBV4-3; 9 nucleotides agree with TRBD1. V shed 3 bases and J 0 bases; nucleotides not matched to a gene: 2. Germline-derived CDR1 and CDR2 are LGHNA and YSLEER. CDR3 length equals 16 residues. The CDR3 here is CASSQRQGATNEKLFF. The CDR3 bases are TGCGCCAGCAGCCAGCGACAGGGGGCAACTAATGAAAAACTGTTTTTT.

V usage is TRBV4-2 and J usage is TRBJ2-7, with D tentatively TRBD1 (5 bases). This CDR3 comprises 15 residues. Germline assignment: CDR1 LGHNA and CDR2 YNFKEQ. The V gene lost 0 bases and the J gene lost 2 bases, with 11 bases spanning the gap. For the CDR3, the DNA is TGTGCCAGCAGCCAAGATCACCCAGGGCCCTACGAGCAGTACGTC. Translating gives CASSQDHPGPYEQYV.

The V call is TRBV5-1, the J call TRBJ2-3; 9 bases are shared with TRBD1. With 4 bases clipped from V and 6 bases from J, the junction kept 12 bases outside the gene matches. Germline lookup yields CDR1 SGHRS and CDR2 YFSETQ. The CDR3 consists of 16 residues. In DNA form, the CDR3 reads TGCGCCAGCAGCCGCGACGGACAGGGGTCTCCGGATACGCAGTATTTT. Protein sequence: CASSRDGQGSPDTQYF.

The J gene is TRBJ1-5, the V gene TRBV19, with 8 bases fitting TRBD1. The V gene's germline CDR1 is LNHDA and CDR2 SQIVND (reference sequence). There are 15 residues in the CDR3. Trimming took 5 bases from V and 7 from J; bases not matched to a gene: 10. The CDR3 reads CASSLTRGLGQPQHF. For the CDR3, the DNA is TGTGCCAGTAGTCTGACCAGGGGGCTGGGACAGCCCCAGCATTTT.

CDR3 sequence reads: CASSQAGATDTQYF. Here the CDR3 DNA reads TGTGCCAGCAGCCAAGCAGGGGCCACAGATACGCAGTATTTT. The chain recombines TRBV4-2 with TRBJ2-3, with D tentatively TRBD1 (6 bases). Trimming stripped 1 base from V and 2 bases from J, with 7 bases between. The CDR3 runs to 14 residues. The germline gives CDR1 LGHNA, CDR2 YNFKEQ.

At least ten counts were recorded for this clone. This sequence joins TRBV7-3 and TRBJ1-2; D unclear. Germline V gene data show CDR1 as SGHTA and CDR2 as FQGTGA. This CDR3 is built from 12 residues. With 1 base removed from V and 11 bases from J, the gap between germline ends came to 11 bases. In nucleotides, the CDR3 is TGTGCCAGCAGCTTAATGTACGGTGATTACACCTTC. Amino acid sequence: CASSLMYGDYTF.